This T cell receptor (beta chain) was retrieved from a study of T cell responses to AZD1222 COVID-19 vaccine. Study-level points and caveats: Baseline testing showed seropositivity in only a handful of AZD1222 recipients. Possibly, clonal diversity was underestimated; donors were largely white British and included more females.

With regard to this clone: Its antigen is undetermined.

Generated by immunoSEQ multiplex PCR, the TCRdb table keeps only in-frame clones and is missing some. Of some 170,000 clones listed, 85% to 90% are singletons. V gave up 3 bases and J gave up 5 bases, with 16 bases separating them. Germline V gives CDR1 LNHNV, CDR2 YYDKDF (reference sequence). The CDR3 loop spans 15 amino acids. The V call is TRBV15, the J call TRBJ1-1; D is uncertain. This sequence originates from an adult in good health. The sample consisted of peripheral blood, taken on day 0 of AZD1222 vaccination. The DNA for the CDR3 is TGTGCCACCAGCAGGGAACAGCTTTTGGCGACTGAAGCTTTCTTT. Its translation is CATSREQLLATEAFF.